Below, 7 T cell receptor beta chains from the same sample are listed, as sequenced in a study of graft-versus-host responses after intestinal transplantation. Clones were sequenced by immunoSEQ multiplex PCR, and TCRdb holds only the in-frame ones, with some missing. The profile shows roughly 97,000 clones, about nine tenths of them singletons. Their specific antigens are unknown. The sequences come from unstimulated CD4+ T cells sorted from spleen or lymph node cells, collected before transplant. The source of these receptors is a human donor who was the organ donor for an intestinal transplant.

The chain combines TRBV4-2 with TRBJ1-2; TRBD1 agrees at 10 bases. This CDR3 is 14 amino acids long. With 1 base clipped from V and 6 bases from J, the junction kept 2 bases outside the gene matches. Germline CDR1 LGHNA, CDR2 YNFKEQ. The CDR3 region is CASSQGQGADGYTF. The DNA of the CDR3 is TGTGCCAGCAGCCAAGGACAGGGGGCCGATGGCTACACCTTC.

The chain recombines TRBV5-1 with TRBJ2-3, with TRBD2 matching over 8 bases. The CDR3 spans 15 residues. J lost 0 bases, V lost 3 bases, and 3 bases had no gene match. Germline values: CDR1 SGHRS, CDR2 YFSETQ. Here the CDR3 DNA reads TGCGCCAGCAGCTCAGCGGGGGCTAGCACAGATACGCAGTATTTT. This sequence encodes CASSSAGASTDTQYF.

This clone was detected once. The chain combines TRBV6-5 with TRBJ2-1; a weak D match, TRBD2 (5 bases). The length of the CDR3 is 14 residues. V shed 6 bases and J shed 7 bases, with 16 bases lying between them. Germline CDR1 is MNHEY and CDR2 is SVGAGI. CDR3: CASRGAIFGNEQFF. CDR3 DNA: TGTGCCAGCAGGGGAGCTATCTTTGGGAATGAGCAGTTCTTC.

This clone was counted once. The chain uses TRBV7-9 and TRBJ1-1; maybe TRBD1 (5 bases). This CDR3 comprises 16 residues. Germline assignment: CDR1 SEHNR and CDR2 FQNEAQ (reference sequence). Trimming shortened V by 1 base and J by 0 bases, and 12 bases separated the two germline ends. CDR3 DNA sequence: TGTGCCAGCAGCTTAGTTGCAGGGAACATGAACACTGAAGCTTTCTTT. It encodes CASSLVAGNMNTEAFF.

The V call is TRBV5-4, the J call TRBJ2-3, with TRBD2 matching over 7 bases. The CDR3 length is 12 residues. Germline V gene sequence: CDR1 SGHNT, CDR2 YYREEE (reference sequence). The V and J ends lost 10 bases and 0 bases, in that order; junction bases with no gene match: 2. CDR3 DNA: TGTGCCGTGCGGGAGAGCACAGATACGCAGTATTTT. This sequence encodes CAVRESTDTQYF.

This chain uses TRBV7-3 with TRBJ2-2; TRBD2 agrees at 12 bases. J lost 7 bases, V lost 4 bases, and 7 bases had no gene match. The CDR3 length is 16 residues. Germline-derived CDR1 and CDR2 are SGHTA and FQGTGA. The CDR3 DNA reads TGTGCCAGCAGCTCCCTGACTAGCGGGGGTGGCGGGGAGCTGTTTTTT. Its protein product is CASSSLTSGGGGELFF.

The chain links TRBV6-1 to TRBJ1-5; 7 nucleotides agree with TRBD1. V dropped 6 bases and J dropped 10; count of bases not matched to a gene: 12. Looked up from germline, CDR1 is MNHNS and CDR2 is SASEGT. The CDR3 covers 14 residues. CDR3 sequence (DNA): TGTGCCAGCAGGGAGGGGGCAGGGGGATACCCCCAGCATTTT. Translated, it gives CASREGAGGYPQHF.